This is a list of T cell receptor beta chains from one sample in a study of OX40 agonist ivuxolimab in advanced cancers. Measured with immunoSEQ multiplex PCR; TCRdb has only the in-frame clones, and not every one. Of about 24,000 clones listed, approximately 88% are singletons. This sample comprised CD4+ or CD8+ T cells sorted from blood, obtained in a trial of the OX40 agonist ivuxolimab. The source is an adult with an advanced solid tumor such as melanoma, head and neck, liver or kidney cancer. The CDR3 runs from the conserved cysteine through the conserved F or W. A D gene is named only where the DNA matches it firmly. For some rows the clone size is stated as once, few or many, or as a class when expanded; others skip it.

D,V,J,size,DNA,CDR3
.,TRBV30,TRBJ1-5,.,TGTGCCTGGAGTAGGACCCTAGGGAGCAATCAGCCCCAGCATTTT,CAWSRTLGSNQPQHF
TRBD1,TRBV28,TRBJ2-7,.,TGTGCCAGCAGAATGGGACAGGGGACAGGGGAGCAGTACTTC,CASRMGQGTGEQYF
TRBD1,TRBV2,TRBJ2-4,once,TGTGCCAGCAGTGAAAGGTGGACAGGGGGGGACATTCAGTACTTC,CASSERWTGGDIQYF
.,TRBV30,TRBJ2-2,.,TGTGCCTGGAGAATTGCGGGCACCGGGGAGCTGTTTTTT,CAWRIAGTGELFF
.,TRBV19,TRBJ2-5,.,TGTGCCAGTAGGGTCGGGGATCACCAAGAGACCCAGTACTTC,CASRVGDHQETQYF
.,TRBV11-1,TRBJ1-1,once,TGTGCCAGCAGCCCCTGGCAAATGAACACTGAAGCTTTCTTT,CASSPWQMNTEAFF
.,TRBV11-2,TRBJ2-6,.,TGTGCCAGCAGCTTATCATTCTCTGGGGCCAACGTCCTGACTTTC,CASSLSFSGANVLTF
.,TRBV5-1,TRBJ2-1,.,TGCGCCAGCAGCTTGGCTTCCTCGAGCTCCTACAATGAGCAGTTCTTC,CASSLASSSSYNEQFF
TRBD1,TRBV15,TRBJ1-4,few,TGTGCCACCAGCAGGACGTGGACAGGGGATAATGAAAAACTGTTTTTT,CATSRTWTGDNEKLFF
.,TRBV12-5,TRBJ1-5,.,TGTGCTAGTGGTTTGGTACTCGGCACCCCGAACCTCAATCAGCCCCAGCATTTT,CASGLVLGTPNLNQPQHF
.,TRBV5-4,TRBJ2-1,.,TGTGCCAGCACCTTGGACTCGAGCTCCTACAATGAGCAGTTCTTC,CASTLDSSSYNEQFF
.,TRBV30,TRBJ1-1,.,TGTGCCTGGAGTGTACGTCCGAGGATAGAGACTGAAGCTTTCTTT,CAWSVRPRIETEAFF
TRBD1,TRBV23-1,TRBJ2-1,.,TGCGCCAGCAGTCAAACCTCCGGGACAGGGGTGTCGAATGAGCAGTTCTTC,CASSQTSGTGVSNEQFF
.,TRBV7-2,TRBJ2-5,.,TGTGCCAGCAGCTTAGTGGCTTGGGGAGAGACCCAGTACTTC,CASSLVAWGETQYF
TRBD1,TRBV5-1,TRBJ2-7,.,TGCGCCAGCAGCAGAAGTACCGGGACAGTATACGAGCAGTACTTC,CASSRSTGTVYEQYF
.,TRBV14,TRBJ2-1,.,TGTGCCAGCAGCCAAGGAAGGATGAGCTCCTACAATGAGCAGTTCTTC,CASSQGRMSSYNEQFF
.,TRBV6-5,TRBJ1-1,.,TGTGCCAGCAGTTACTCCGACTACTACAGGGAAATAGCTTTCTTT,CASSYSDYYREIAFF
TRBD1,TRBV5-6,TRBJ1-2,.,TGTGCCAGCAGCCCGGACAGGGAGTATGGCTACACCTTC,CASSPDREYGYTF
TRBD2,TRBV18,TRBJ2-1,.,TGTGCCAGCTCAGCGGGACTAGCGGGAGTATCTGAGCAGTTCTTC,CASSAGLAGVSEQFF
.,TRBV30,TRBJ2-1,.,TGTGCCTGGAGTTCAACAGGTAATGAGCAGTTCTTC,CAWSSTGNEQFF
.,TRBV7-2,TRBJ1-3,.,TGTGCCAGCAGCCCAGGGGCTGGAAACACCATATATTTT,CASSPGAGNTIYF
TRBD1,TRBV19,TRBJ1-5,medium-sized,TGTGCCAGTAGTACCCCCCGACAGGGGTACAATCAGCCCCAGCATTTT,CASSTPRQGYNQPQHF
.,TRBV12-5,TRBJ2-7,.,TGTGCTAGTGGTTTAGTAACAGGACCCGCTTCCTACGAGCAGTACTTC,CASGLVTGPASYEQYF
TRBD2,TRBV5-5,TRBJ2-5,once,TGTGCCAGTCACAACGGGGGGCAAGAGACCCAGTACTTC,CASHNGGQETQYF
TRBD1,TRBV27,TRBJ1-6,.,TGTGCCAGCAGTCCGAGGACAGGTTATTCACCCCTCCACTTT,CASSPRTGYSPLHF
.,TRBV7-8,TRBJ2-1,.,TGTGCCAGCAGCCTCCTGACCCAACCGGTCTACAATGAGCAGTTCTTC,CASSLLTQPVYNEQFF
TRBD2,TRBV7-2,TRBJ2-2,.,TGTGCCAGCAGCTTCACTAGCGGGACTACCGGGGAGCTGTTTTTT,CASSFTSGTTGELFF
.,TRBV11-2,TRBJ1-1,.,TGTGCCAGCAAAACCTCGACGTCGGTGACTGAAGCTTTCTTT,CASKTSTSVTEAFF
TRBD2,TRBV6-6,TRBJ2-3,once,TGTGCCAGCATAAAGCGGGAGGGCCCCGATACGCAGTATTTT,CASIKREGPDTQYF
TRBD2,TRBV5-1,TRBJ2-5,.,TGCGCCAGCAGCTCCCCAGCGGGAGCGGGGGAGACCCAGTACTTC,CASSSPAGAGETQYF
.,TRBV5-4,TRBJ1-2,.,TGTGCCAGCAGCTTGGCCGGGGGCAGACAGAACTATGGCTACACCTTC,CASSLAGGRQNYGYTF
TRBD2,TRBV5-1,TRBJ2-1,.,TGCGCCAGCAGCTTGGCACTAGCGGGGAACAATGAGCAGTTCTTC,CASSLALAGNNEQFF
TRBD2,TRBV7-6,TRBJ2-7,.,TGTGCCAGCAGCCCGAGACTAGCGGGAGGCGGGGAGCAGTACTTC,CASSPRLAGGGEQYF
TRBD1,TRBV28,TRBJ2-7,.,TGTGCCAGCAGCCCCCTGGACAGGGGGTTGGGGCAGTACTTC,CASSPLDRGLGQYF
TRBD1,TRBV27,TRBJ1-4,few,TGTGCCAGCAGTACCCCCAACAGGGGAGTGGAGAAAAAACTGTTTTTT,CASSTPNRGVEKKLFF
.,TRBV7-6,TRBJ1-5,.,TGTGCCAGCAGTTCAGGGGTGAAAGAGCCCCAGCATTTT,CASSSGVKEPQHF
.,TRBV7-2,TRBJ1-2,.,TGTGCCAGCAGTTCTACAGGGCTGATCTATGGCTACACCTTC,CASSSTGLIYGYTF
.,TRBV30,TRBJ2-7,few,TGTGCCTGGAGTCGCCTGACAAGTTACGAGCAGTACTTC,CAWSRLTSYEQYF
.,TRBV9,TRBJ1-3,.,TGTGCCAGCAGCCAGCTCGGGGCCTCTGGAAACACCATATATTTT,CASSQLGASGNTIYF
.,TRBV28,TRBJ1-1,once,TGTGCCAGCAGTTTGTGGAACGGGGCATTGGGTACTGAAGCTTTCTTT,CASSLWNGALGTEAFF
.,TRBV23-1,TRBJ2-1,.,TGCGCCAGCAGTCAACCGAGAGGACTGAGGAATGAGCAGTTCTTC,CASSQPRGLRNEQFF
.,TRBV2,TRBJ2-7,few,TGTGCCAGCGGGGGTCGGGGTTACGAGCAGTACTTC,CASGGRGYEQYF
.,TRBV5-1,TRBJ2-5,.,TGCGCCAGCAGCCCCCAACGGGACTTCGGGGAGACCCAGTACTTC,CASSPQRDFGETQYF
TRBD2,TRBV28,TRBJ2-3,.,TGTGCCAGCAGTTTGGCGGGAGGGCCAGATACGCAGTATTTT,CASSLAGGPDTQYF
TRBD2,TRBV5-1,TRBJ2-2,.,TGCGCCAGCAGCTCCAACCCCGGGACTACGGGAGCCGGGGAGCTGTTTTTT,CASSSNPGTTGAGELFF
TRBD2,TRBV5-1,TRBJ2-5,.,TGCGCCAGCAGCTCCCCCGAGGGAGCGGGAGGCCCCCAAGAGACCCAGTACTTC,CASSSPEGAGGPQETQYF